This TCR beta chain emerged from a study of blood T cell repertoires in COVID-19 (dated by TCRdb to 2018 to 2021). About the study as a whole: Collaborator samples came from the United States, Italy and Spain and covered acute and convalescent phases of COVID-19. The material from the prospective study consisted of cDNA or gDNA derived from T cells, B-cell-depleted T cells, or PBMCs. Subjects who had been exposed to COVID-19, were actively infected with it, or had recovered from it provided the deeply sampled blood TCRbeta repertoires that made up the dataset. A freely available public database, intended as a resource for researchers studying the immune response to SARS-CoV-2, is where the repertoires were released. The samples were drawn from the first 160 participants of the ongoing ImmuneRACE study and from over a thousand subjects provided by 6 global collaborators. Nearly every sample came with metadata listing a de-identified subject ID, COVID-19 status, age in years and sex. HLA class I and class II types, where available, came from metadata supplied by the sample provider rather than from assay-based typing. Summary of the overall study and its limitations: The quantity of clinical and demographic metadata differed by source and by participant and was supplied without curation.

Note on this clone: This receptor's antigen is unknown. Per-nucleotide qualities are absent, and no much larger clonotype sits a single base away.

Inclusive of the bounding cysteine and phenylalanine, the CDR3 is 17 residues long. Kept here is only the CDR3 DNA, which spans 51 bases and is read in frame from base 1. The germline V gene (reference sequence) provides CDR1 LNHDA and CDR2 SQIVND. For this chain, trimming is 6 bases at the V end and 2 bases at the J end, and the number of junction bases without a gene match is 3. The collaborating institutions used their own protocols to collect whole blood in K2EDTA tubes. Collaborator samples were shipped for TCRbeta analysis as frozen whole blood, isolated PBMCs, or DNA extracted from either sample type. TCRbeta CDR3 regions were amplified from genomic DNA by means of the immunoSEQ Assay, a bias-controlled multiplex PCR. On the authors' methods: The number of nucleated cells in each sample was estimated from the amplification of reference gene primers within the assay. To quantify the absolute abundance of each unique TCRbeta CDR3 rearrangement, sequence reads were collapsed and filtered. Productive Simpson clonality was computed per sample as the square root of Simpson's diversity index over productive rearrangements. This immuneACCESS table, as held by TCRdb, lists in-frame sequences with V and J called but not all clones. Of the missing ones, under half trace to an unresolved V gene in checked studies; the others have no known cause. From that table come the V and J calls and clone size; the DNA was used to work out D and trimming. For this sample there are fewer than 250,000 clones; almost 85% appear just once. The top ten hold more than 10% of the sample.

The source material was peripheral blood. The receptor was isolated from a woman aged 40 to 49 with acute or convalescent COVID-19. The chain is encoded by TRBV19 joined to TRBJ2-6; TRBD2 aligns with 14 central bases. CDR3 protein: CASRRGLAGAGANVLTF. In nucleotide form, the sequence is TGTGCCAGTAGACGGGGACTAGCGGGGGCTGGGGCCAACGTCCTGACTTTC.